The 11 T cell receptor beta chains below were found in one sample sequenced in a study of blood T cells in healthy people across ages. It was with a sample-barcoded 5' primer and a J-beta primer mix that a second PCR of about 7 to 12 cycles was run. TCRdb reprocessed the 5' RACE reads via MiXCR and lists one record per CDR3 protein. The repertoire holds 650,000 to 700,000 distinct CDR3 sequences, with approximately 31% as singletons. The sample consisted of blood. The receptors stem from a woman aged 80 or older in good health.

The CDR3, as DNA: TGCGCCAGCAGCTTGGTAGGGACCGCCGAGGAGGGCATTCAGTACTTC. The encoded protein is CASSLVGTAEEGIQYF. The V call is TRBV5-1, the J call TRBJ2-4, with D tentatively TRBD2 (6 bases). The V gene lost 0 bases and the J gene lost 9 bases, with 19 bases spanning the gap. The CDR3 covers 16 residues. Germline V CDR1 and CDR2: SGHRS, YFSETQ. Complete variable domain (other parts from reference TRBV5-1 and TRBJ2-4): KAGVTQTPRYLIKTRGQQVTLSCSPISGHRSVSWYQQTPGQGLQFLFEYFSETQRNKGNFPGRFSGRQFSNSRSEMNVSTLELGDSALYLCASSLVGTAEEGIQYFGAGTRLSVL.

This clonotype was seen more than once but under ten times. This chain joins TRBV24-1 and TRBJ2-2, with D perhaps TRBD1 (6 bases). The CDR3 has 16 amino acids. V was clipped by 7 bases and J by 0 bases, with 14 bases between them. Germline CDR1 and CDR2: KGHDR and SFDVKD. CDR3 nucleotide sequence: TGTGCCACCAGCGTAGCCAGGGGTACGAACACCGGGGAGCTGTTTTTT. Translating gives CATSVARGTNTGELFF.

In its sample, this clonotype was seen many times. The CDR3 protein is CASSFSRVTAGGYTF. The CDR3 DNA follows: TGTGCCAGCAGTTTTTCGCGGGTGACAGCTGGTGGCTACACCTTC. J is TRBJ1-2 and V is TRBV27; perhaps TRBD1 as D (5 bases). CDR1 is MNHEY, CDR2 SMNVEV, per germline (reference sequence). Between the trimmed V and J ends, which lost 3 bases and 7 bases, there was a span of 18 bases. This CDR3 contains 15 residues.

Worth noting for this clonotype: This may arise from a read error, as a much more abundant clone is one base away. The chain recombines TRBV4-1 with TRBJ1-1; D not certain. CDR3 length: 15 residues. V was trimmed by 0 bases and J by 1 base, leaving 9 bases between them. CDR1 and CDR2 from the germline V gene are MGHRA and YSYEKL. The CDR3 reads CASSQERPGNTEAFF. CDR3 bases: TGCGCCAGCAGCCAAGAGAGACCGGGGAACACTGAAGCTTTCTTT.

This clonotype was counted only a few times. The chain combines TRBV25-1 with TRBJ2-1; D perhaps matches TRBD1 (5 bases). The germline gives CDR1 MGHDK, CDR2 SYGVNS. CDR3 length: 12 amino acids. The CDR3 region is CASQGSYNEQFF. DNA for the CDR3: TGTGCGTCCCAGGGAAGCTACAATGAGCAGTTCTTC.

Notes on this clonotype: Possible read error: a much larger clone is one base away. The CDR3 DNA is TGTGCCAGCAGGTCTATCGACTATCAAGAGACCCAGTACTTC. It translates to CASRSIDYQETQYF. This rearrangement joins TRBV28 to TRBJ2-5; TRBD2 might be the D (5 bases). V was clipped by 6 bases and J by 2 bases, with 13 bases between them. CDR1 MDHEN and CDR2 SYDVKM come from the germline V gene. The CDR3 covers 14 residues.

As concerns this clonotype: A read error may be the cause here, since a much bigger clone is one base away. The V gene is TRBV2, the J gene TRBJ1-2; 7 positions match TRBD1. Germline CDR1 and CDR2: SNHLY and FYNNEI. The CDR3 runs to 15 residues. The CDR3 protein is CASLRIQGGNYGSTF. CDR3 DNA sequence: TGTGCCAGCCTACGGATCCAGGGGGGGAACTATGGCTCCACCTTC.

This clonotype was picked up many times. The chain combines TRBV2 with TRBJ1-2; TRBD1 is a possible D gene (6 bases). Germline V lookup: CDR1 SNHLY, CDR2 FYNNEI. The V and J ends lost 4 bases and 3 bases respectively, with 12 bases between them. CDR3 length: 14 amino acids. DNA of the CDR3: TGTGCCAGCAGTGGTAGGGGGGATTACTATGGCTACACCTTC. It specifies CASSGRGDYYGYTF.

Details on this clonotype: Germline and junction disagree at one end, which may indicate a read error. The CDR3 is CAGSSMSQGSLTEAFF. DNA for the CDR3: TGTGCCGGCAGTTCAATGTCACAGGGATCACTCACTGAAGCTTTCTTT. The chain links TRBV28 to TRBJ1-1; tentatively, D is TRBD1 (6 bases). This CDR3 is 16 amino acids long. Germline CDR1 MDHEN, CDR2 SYDVKM.

The rearrangement links TRBV12-3 or TRBV12-4 to TRBJ1-3, with TRBD1 matching 7 bases. CDR3 length: 17 amino acids. V lost 0 bases and J lost 1; bases outside the gene matches: 6. The CDR3 spells CASSLAQGGASGNTIYF. Written as DNA, the CDR3 is TGTGCCAGCAGTTTAGCGCAGGGGGGGGCATCTGGAAACACCATATATTTT.

The chain joins TRBV12-3 or TRBV12-4 to TRBJ2-7; TRBD2 is a possible D gene (5 bases). This CDR3 is built from 13 residues. V gave up 5 bases and J gave up 0 bases, with 8 bases separating them. As DNA, the CDR3 is TGTGCCAGCAGTCGCCGGGACTCCTACGAGCAGTACTTC. This gives the protein CASSRRDSYEQYF.